This T cell receptor beta chain was captured in a study of shared clonotypes between healthy human individuals. Findings and limits, study-wide: Clonotype sharing among the donors was expected to vary with sequencing depth.

Naive CD8 cells were CD45RO-negative, positively selected for CCR7, excluding terminally differentiated effector memory CD45RA+ cells. Donors had no recently reported acute infections or vaccinations and were HIV-negative. Here immunoSEQ multiplex PCR was the method, and the copy in TCRdb shows in-frame clones only, minus some. In the table there are 2 million to 2.5 million clones, approximately 94% of which are singletons. As regards this clone: The antigen is unknown.

The sample comprised naive CD8+ T cells sorted from blood. The sequence was collected from a young man in good health.

DNA of the CDR3: TGTGCCAGCAGCCACACACTTGCACCCCTCCACTTT. Amino acid sequence: CASSHTLAPLHF. This sequence joins TRBV13 and TRBJ1-6; D gene ambiguous. Looked up from germline, CDR1 is PRHDT and CDR2 is FYEKMQ (reference sequence). CDR3 length: 12 residues. V gave up 5 bases and J gave up 11 bases, with 10 bases separating them.